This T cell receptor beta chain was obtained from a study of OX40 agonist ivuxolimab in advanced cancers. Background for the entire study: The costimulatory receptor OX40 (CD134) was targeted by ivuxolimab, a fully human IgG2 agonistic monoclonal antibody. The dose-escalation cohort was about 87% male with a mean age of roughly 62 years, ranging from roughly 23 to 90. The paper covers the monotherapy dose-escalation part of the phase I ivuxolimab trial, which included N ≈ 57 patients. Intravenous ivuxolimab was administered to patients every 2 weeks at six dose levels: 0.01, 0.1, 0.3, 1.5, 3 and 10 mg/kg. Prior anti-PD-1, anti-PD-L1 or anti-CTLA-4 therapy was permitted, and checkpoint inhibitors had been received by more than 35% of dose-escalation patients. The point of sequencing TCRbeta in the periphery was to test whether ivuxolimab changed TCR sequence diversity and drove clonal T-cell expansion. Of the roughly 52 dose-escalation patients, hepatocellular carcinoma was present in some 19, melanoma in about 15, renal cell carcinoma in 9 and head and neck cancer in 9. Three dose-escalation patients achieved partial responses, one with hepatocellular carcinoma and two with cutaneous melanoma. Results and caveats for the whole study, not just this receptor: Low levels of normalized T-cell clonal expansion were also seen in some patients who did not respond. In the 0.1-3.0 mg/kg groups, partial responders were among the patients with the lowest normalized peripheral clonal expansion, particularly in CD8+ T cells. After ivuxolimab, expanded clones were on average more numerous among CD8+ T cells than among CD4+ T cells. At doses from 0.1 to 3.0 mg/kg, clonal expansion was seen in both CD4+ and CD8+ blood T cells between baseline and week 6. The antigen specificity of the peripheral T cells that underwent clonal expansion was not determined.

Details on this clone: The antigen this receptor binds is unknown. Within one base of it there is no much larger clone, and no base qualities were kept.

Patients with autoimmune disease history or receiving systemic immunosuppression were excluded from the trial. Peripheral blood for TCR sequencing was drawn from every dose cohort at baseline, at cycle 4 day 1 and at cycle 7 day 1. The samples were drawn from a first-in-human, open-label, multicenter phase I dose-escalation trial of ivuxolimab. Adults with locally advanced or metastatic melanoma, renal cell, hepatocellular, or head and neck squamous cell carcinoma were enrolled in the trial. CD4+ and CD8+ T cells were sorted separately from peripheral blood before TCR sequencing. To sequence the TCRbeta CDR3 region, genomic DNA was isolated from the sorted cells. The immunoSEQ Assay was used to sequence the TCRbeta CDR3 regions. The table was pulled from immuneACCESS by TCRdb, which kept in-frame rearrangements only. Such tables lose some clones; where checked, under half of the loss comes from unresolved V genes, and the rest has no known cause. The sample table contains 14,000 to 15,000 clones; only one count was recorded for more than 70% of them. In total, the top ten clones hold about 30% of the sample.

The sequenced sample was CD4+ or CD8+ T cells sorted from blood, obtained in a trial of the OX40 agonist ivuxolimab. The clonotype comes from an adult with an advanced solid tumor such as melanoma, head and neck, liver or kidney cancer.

The CDR3 corresponds to CASSTTMSAVYGYTF. Read as DNA, the sequence is TGTGCCAGTAGTACCACAATGTCAGCCGTCTATGGCTACACCTTC. The rearrangement joined TRBV19 to TRBJ1-2; no D gene can be assigned with confidence. The germline V gene (reference sequence) gives CDR1 as LNHDA and CDR2 as SQIVND. Reading from cysteine to phenylalanine, the CDR3 counts 15 amino acids. Here the CDR3 DNA is all that survives: 45 bases in frame from base 1. The junction shows trimming of 4 bases on V and 4 bases on J, plus 16 bases between the germline ends.